This T cell receptor beta chain was retrieved from a study of blood T cell repertoires in COVID-19. Study information: Researchers got acute and convalescent COVID-19 samples from the United States, Italy and Spain. Sources were T cells, B-cell-depleted T cells, or PBMCs; the material itself was cDNA or gDNA.

Clinical history as reported by participants underpinned cohort assignment. CDR3 length equals 17 residues. CDR1 is LGHDT and CDR2 is YNNKEL in the germline V gene (reference sequence). Trimming took 1 base from V and 3 from J; bases not matched to a gene: 6. The repertoire was sequenced with immunoSEQ multiplex PCR; TCRdb's copy has only in-frame clones and lacks some. The sample records about 140,000 clones, 80% to 90% being singletons. The material sequenced was PBMCs or T cells enriched from blood (not recorded which). V gene TRBV3-1 (or the pseudogene TRBV3-2) combines with J gene TRBJ1-2; 12 bases line up with TRBD1. This clonotype originated in a woman in her fifties or sixties with acute COVID-19. For the CDR3, the DNA is TGTGCCAGCAGCCAAGCACTGGGACAGGGGGCCCACTATGGCTACACCTTC. Protein product: CASSQALGQGAHYGYTF.